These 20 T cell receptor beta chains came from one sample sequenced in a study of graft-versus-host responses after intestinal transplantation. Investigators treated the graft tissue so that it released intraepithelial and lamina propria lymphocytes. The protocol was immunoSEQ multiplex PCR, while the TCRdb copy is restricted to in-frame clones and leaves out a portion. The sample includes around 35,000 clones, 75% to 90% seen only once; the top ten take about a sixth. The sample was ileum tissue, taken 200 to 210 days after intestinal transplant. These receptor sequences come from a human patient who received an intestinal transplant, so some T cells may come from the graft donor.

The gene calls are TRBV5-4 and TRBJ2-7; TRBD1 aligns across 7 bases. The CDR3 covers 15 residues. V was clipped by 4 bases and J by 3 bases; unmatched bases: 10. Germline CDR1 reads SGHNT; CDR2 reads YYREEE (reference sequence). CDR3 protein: CASSPGTVKNYEQYF. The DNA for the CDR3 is TGTGCCAGCAGCCCGGGGACAGTGAAAAACTACGAGCAGTACTTC.

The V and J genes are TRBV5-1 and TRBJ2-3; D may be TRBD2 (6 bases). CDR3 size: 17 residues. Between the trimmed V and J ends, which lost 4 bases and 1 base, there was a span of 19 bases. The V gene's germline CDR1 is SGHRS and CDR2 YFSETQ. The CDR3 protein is CASSPGTVWGGTDTQYF. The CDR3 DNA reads TGCGCCAGCAGCCCAGGGACTGTGTGGGGGGGCACAGATACGCAGTATTTT.

CDR3 protein: CASSLASGAWGYGYTF. The CDR3 nucleotides are TGTGCCAGCAGCTTAGCCTCAGGGGCATGGGGCTATGGCTACACCTTC. This chain joins TRBV7-9 and TRBJ1-2; perhaps TRBD1 as D (6 bases). The CDR3 has 16 residues. V gave up 0 bases and J gave up 4 bases, with 15 bases separating them. Germline CDR1 and CDR2: SEHNR and FQNEAQ (reference sequence).

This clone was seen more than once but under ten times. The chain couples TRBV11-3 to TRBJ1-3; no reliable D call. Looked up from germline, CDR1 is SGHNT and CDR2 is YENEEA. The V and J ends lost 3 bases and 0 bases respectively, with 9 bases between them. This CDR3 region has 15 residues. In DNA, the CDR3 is TGTGCCAGCAGCTTCCTACAGTACTCTGGAAACACCATATATTTT. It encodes CASSFLQYSGNTIYF.

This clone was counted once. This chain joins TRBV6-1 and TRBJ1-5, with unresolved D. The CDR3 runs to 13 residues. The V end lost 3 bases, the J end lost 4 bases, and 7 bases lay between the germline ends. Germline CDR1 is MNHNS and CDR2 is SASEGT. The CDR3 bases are TGTGCCAGCAGTGACAGGACGAATCAGCCCCAGCATTTT. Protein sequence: CASSDRTNQPQHF.

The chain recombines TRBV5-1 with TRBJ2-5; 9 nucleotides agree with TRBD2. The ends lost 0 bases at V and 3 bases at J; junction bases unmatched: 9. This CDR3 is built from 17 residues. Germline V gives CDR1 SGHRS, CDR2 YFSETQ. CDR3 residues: CASSLGLIAGGKETQYF. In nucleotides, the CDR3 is TGCGCCAGCAGCTTGGGTCTTATTGCGGGAGGGAAAGAGACCCAGTACTTC.

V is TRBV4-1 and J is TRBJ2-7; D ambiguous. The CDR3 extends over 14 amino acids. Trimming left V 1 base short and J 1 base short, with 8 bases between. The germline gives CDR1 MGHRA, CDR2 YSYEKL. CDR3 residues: CASSQGWASYEQYF. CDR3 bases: TGCGCCAGCAGCCAAGGCTGGGCTTCCTACGAGCAGTACTTC.

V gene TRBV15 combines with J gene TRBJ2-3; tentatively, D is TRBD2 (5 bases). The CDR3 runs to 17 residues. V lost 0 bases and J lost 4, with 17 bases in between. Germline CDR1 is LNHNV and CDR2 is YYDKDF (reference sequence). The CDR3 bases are TGTGCCACCAGCAGAGATCTCGGGCGGGTTCTCGCAGATACGCAGTATTTT. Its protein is CATSRDLGRVLADTQYF.

Written as DNA, the CDR3 is TGTGCCAGCGGACCCACGGGCACAGATACGCAGTATTTT. The encoded protein is CASGPTGTDTQYF. This sequence joins TRBV25-1 and TRBJ2-3, with unresolved D. Germline V gives CDR1 MGHDK, CDR2 SYGVNS. V lost 8 bases to trimming and J lost 1 base, with 10 bases between them. The length of the CDR3 is 13 residues.

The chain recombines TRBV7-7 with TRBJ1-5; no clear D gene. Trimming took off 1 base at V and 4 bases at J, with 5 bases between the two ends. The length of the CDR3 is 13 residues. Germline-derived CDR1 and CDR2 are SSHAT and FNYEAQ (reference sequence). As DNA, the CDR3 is TGTGCCAGCAGCTTAGGGAGGAATCAGCCCCAGCATTTT. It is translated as CASSLGRNQPQHF.

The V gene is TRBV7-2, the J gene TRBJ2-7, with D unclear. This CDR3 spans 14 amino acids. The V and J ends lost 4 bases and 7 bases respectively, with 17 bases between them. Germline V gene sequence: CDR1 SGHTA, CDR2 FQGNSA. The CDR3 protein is CASSYRTPSREQYF. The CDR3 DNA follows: TGTGCCAGCAGCTATCGGACCCCCAGTCGTGAGCAGTACTTC. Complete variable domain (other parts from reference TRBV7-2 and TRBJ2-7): GAGVSQSPSNKVTEKGKDVELRCDPISGHTALYWYRQSLGQGLEFLIYFQGNSAPDKSGLPSDRFSAERTGGSVSTLTIQRTQQEDSAVYLCASSYRTPSREQYFGPGTRLTVT.

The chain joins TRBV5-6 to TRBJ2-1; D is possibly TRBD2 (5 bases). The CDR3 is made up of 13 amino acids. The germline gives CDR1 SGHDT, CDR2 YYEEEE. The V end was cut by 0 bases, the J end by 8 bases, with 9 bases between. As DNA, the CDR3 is TGTGCCAGCAGCTTGGAGCTAGCCCATGAGCAGTTCTTC. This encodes CASSLELAHEQFF.

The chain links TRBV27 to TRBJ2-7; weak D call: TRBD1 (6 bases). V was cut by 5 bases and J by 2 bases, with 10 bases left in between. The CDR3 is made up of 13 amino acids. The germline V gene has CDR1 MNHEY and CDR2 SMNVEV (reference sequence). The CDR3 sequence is CASSLGQTYEQYF. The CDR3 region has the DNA TGTGCCAGCAGTCTCGGACAGACCTACGAGCAGTACTTC.

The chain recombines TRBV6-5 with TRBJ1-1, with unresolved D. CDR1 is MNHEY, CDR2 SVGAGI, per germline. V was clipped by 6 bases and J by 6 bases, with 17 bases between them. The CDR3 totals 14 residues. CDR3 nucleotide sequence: TGTGCCAGCAGCCCCGACACTCACGGGCCTGAAGCTTTCTTT. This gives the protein CASSPDTHGPEAFF.

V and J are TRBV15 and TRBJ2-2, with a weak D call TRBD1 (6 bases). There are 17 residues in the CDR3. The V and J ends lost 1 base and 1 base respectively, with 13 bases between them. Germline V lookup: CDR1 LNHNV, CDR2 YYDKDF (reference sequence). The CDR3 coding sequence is TGTGCCACCAGCAGAGTGCTTGGACAGATGAACACCGGGGAGCTGTTTTTT. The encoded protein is CATSRVLGQMNTGELFF.

The CDR3 loop reads CASSLGVAGGGDTQYF. As DNA, the CDR3 is TGTGCCAGCAGCTTGGGCGTAGCGGGAGGTGGAGATACGCAGTATTTT. This chain connects TRBV5-6 to TRBJ2-3; 10 positions agree with TRBD2. The CDR3 runs to 16 residues. Germline CDR1 SGHDT, CDR2 YYEEEE. J was trimmed by 5 bases and V by 0 bases; bases with no gene match: 6.

This CDR3 reads CASSESGDTQYF. The CDR3 DNA sequence: TGTGCCAGCAGTGAGTCGGGGGATACGCAGTATTTT. The chain uses TRBV28 and TRBJ2-3; tentatively, D is TRBD2 (5 bases). The CDR3 is 12 residues long. Trimming pared 5 bases from V and 6 bases from J, leaving 9 bases between. CDR1 MDHEN and CDR2 SYDVKM come from the germline V gene.

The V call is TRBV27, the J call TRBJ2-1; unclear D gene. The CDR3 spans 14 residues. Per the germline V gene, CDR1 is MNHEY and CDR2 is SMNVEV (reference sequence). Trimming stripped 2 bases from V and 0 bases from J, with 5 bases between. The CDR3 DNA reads TGTGCCAGCAGTTTAATCGGCTCCTACAATGAGCAGTTCTTC. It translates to CASSLIGSYNEQFF.

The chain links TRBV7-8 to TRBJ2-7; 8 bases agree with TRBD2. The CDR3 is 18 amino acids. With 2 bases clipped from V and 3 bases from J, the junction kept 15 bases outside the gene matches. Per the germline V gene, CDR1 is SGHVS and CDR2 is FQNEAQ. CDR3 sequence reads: CASSLPPAGGPPHYEQYF. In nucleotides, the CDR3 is TGTGCCAGCAGCTTACCCCCCGCGGGGGGCCCCCCCCACTACGAGCAGTACTTC.

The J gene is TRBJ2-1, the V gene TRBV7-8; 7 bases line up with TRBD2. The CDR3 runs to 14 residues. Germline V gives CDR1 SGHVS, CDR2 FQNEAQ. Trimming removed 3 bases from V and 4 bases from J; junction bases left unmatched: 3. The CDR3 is CASSFISGYNEQFF. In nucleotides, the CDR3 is TGTGCCAGCAGCTTTATTAGCGGGTACAATGAGCAGTTCTTC.